This T cell receptor beta chain is from a study of T cell responses to AZD1222 COVID-19 vaccine (dated by TCRdb to 2020 to 2022). Study-wide context: AZD1222 recipients with second doses at about 4 weeks or about 12 weeks were pooled, because spike-specific TCR depth and breadth did not differ between schedules. TCR sequencing was performed for more than 230 trial participants, of whom about 200 were given two doses of AZD1222 and approximately 25 were given two doses of MenACWY control vaccine. Trial participants were enrolled by age into 18-55, 56-69 and 70-plus year subgroups, with approximately 160, 26 and 62 TCR-sequenced participants respectively. Overall results and qualifications from the work: After two AZD1222 doses, spike-specific TCR breadth and depth were significantly higher than at day 0 and than in MenACWY recipients. Because no samples from the day 14 peak response were available, repertoires could be characterized only after the peak T cell response. In the small 56-69-year group, the increase in depth fell short of significance, most likely because of low power. Conclusions about previously exposed vaccinees were limited because only six AZD1222 recipients were SARS-CoV-2 seropositive at baseline. CD4 TCRs associated with the vaccine covered the entire spike protein, and the dominant responses were in regions 160-218 and 743-854. Participants were mostly white British, with more females than males. The authors suggested clonal diversity may have been underestimated. Reportedly, almost half of the unique spike-specific TCRs recognized epitopes lying outside the regions that are mutated in the B.1.351 and B.1.1.7 variants.

The CDR3 regions of human TCRbeta chains were analyzed by immunosequencing. In the source study's methods: TCRs in the repertoires were matched against a reference library of SARS-CoV-2-specific TCRs that had been generated with the MIRA antigen-specificity platform. Breadth meant the fraction of unique TCRs that were SARS-CoV-2-associated, whereas depth meant the fraction of total T cells that were SARS-CoV-2-associated. Using the MIRA data, each spike-specific TCR was assigned both to the spike region to which the TCR was reactive and to a CD4 or CD8 class. Log10-transformed breadth and depth values were compared by one-way ANOVA with Sidak's multiple comparisons tests. This immuneACCESS table, as held by TCRdb, lists in-frame sequences with V and J called but not all clones. Of the missing ones, under half trace to an unresolved V gene in checked studies; the others have no known cause. V and J calls and clone size follow that table, whereas D and trimming were derived from the DNA. This sample holds some 110,000 clones; about 93% were observed only once. About 5% of the sample lies in the top ten.

The time point tag for this specimen amounts to: baseline before first vaccination. The vaccinee samples were drawn from two UK trials, COV001 and COV002, one of which was a single-blind randomized controlled phase 2/3 trial testing AZD1222 (ChAdOx1 nCoV-19) in healthy adults. For TCRbeta chain sequencing, PBMC samples from trial participants were taken at day 0 and at day 28 after the second dose. In this sample, this clone turned up once. Its antigen has not been determined. Base qualities are not provided; no much larger clone lies one nucleotide away. For CDR1 and CDR2, the germline V gene lists SGHTA and FQGNSA. The germline ends are 15 bases apart after V is trimmed by 5 bases and J by 0 bases. Its CDR3 holds 16 amino acids, cysteine through phenylalanine. The only DNA kept is the CDR3, 48 bases in frame from the first base.

Sample: peripheral blood, taken on day 0 of AZD1222 vaccination. The V and J genes are TRBV7-2 and TRBJ2-3; the D gene is unclear. The sequence came from an adult in good health. The nucleotides read TGTGCCAGCAGCCCGTCCCTGAGTAGGAGCACAGATACGCAGTATTTT. Its protein reads: CASSPSLSRSTDTQYF.